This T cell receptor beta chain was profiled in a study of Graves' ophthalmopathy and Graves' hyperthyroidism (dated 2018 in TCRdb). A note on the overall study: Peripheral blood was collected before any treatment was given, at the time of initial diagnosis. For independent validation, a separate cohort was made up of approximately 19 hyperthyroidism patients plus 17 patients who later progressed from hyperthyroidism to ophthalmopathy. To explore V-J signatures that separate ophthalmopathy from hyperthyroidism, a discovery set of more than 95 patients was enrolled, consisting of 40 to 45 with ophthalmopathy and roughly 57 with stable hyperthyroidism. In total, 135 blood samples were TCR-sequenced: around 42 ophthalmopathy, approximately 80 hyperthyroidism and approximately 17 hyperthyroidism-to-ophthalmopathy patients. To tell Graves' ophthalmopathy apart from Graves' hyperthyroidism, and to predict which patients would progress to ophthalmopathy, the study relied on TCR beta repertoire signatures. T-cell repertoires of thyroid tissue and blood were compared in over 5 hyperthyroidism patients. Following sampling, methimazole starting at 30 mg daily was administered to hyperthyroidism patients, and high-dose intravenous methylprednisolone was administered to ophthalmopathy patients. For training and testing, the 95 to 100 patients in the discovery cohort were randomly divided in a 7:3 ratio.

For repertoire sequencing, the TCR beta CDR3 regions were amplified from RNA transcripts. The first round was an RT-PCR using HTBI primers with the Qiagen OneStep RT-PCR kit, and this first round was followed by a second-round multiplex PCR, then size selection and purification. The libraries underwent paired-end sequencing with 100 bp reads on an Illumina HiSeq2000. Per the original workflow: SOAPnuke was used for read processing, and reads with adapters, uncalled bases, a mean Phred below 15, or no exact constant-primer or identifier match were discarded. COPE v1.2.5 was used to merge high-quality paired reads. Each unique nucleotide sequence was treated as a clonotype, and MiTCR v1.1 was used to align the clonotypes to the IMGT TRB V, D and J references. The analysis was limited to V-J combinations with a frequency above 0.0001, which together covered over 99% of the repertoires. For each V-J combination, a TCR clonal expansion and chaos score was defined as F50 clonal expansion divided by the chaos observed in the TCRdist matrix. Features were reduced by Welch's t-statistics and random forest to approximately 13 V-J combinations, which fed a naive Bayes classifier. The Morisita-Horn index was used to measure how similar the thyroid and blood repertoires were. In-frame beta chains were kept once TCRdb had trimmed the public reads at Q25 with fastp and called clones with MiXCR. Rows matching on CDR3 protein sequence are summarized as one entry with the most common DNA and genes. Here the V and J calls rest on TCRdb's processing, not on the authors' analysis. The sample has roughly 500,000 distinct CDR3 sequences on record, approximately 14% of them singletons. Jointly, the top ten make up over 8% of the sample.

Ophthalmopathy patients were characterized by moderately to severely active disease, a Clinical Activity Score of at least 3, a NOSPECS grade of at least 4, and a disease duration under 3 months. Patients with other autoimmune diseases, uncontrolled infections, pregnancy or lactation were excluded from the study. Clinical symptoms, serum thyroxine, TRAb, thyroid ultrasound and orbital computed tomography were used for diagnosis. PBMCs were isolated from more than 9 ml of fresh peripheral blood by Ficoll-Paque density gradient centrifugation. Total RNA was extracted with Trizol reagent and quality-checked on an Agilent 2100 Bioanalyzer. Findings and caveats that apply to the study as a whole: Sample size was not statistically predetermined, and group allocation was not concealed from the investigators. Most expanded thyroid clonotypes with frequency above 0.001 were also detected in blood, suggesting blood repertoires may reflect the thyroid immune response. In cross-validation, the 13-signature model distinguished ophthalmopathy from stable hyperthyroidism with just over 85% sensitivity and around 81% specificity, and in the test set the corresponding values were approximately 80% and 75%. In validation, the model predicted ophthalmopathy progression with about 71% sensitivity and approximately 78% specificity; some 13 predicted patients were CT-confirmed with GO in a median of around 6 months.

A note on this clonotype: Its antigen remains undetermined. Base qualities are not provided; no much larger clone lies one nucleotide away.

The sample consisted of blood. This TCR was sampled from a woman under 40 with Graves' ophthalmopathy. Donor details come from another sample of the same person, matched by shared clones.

The CDR3 protein: CASSSQGAITNSPLHF. The DNA sequence reads TGTGCCAGCAGCTCTCAGGGGGCCATCACTAATTCACCCCTCCACTTT. The chain uses TRBV11-3 and TRBJ1-6; TRBD1 matches 8 bases in the middle. V is pruned by 4 bases and J by 6 bases, leaving 8 bases of the junction without a gene match. Based on the germline V gene, the CDR1 and CDR2 sequences are SGHNT and YENEEA. Spanning cysteine to phenylalanine, the CDR3 consists of 16 amino acids. The only DNA kept is the CDR3, 48 bases in frame from the first base.